The next 27 T cell receptor beta chains were all read from a single sample in a study of T cell responses to AZD1222 COVID-19 vaccine. Profiled with immunoSEQ multiplex PCR; TCRdb holds only in-frame clones, not every one. The sample has around 130,000 clones, about 91% seen once. The specimen was peripheral blood, collected on day 0 of AZD1222 vaccination. The receptors here all came from an adult in good health.

Comment on this clone: Since the CDR3 does not end with the conserved phenylalanine or tryptophan, this likely comes from a read error. Because the CDR3's place on the DNA is in doubt, the DNA is left out and the CDR3 is given as listed by TCRdb. The gene calls are TRBV4-1 and TRBJ1-1. The CDR3 comprises 14 residues, both ends counted. In germline, CDR1 is MGHRA, CDR2 YSYEKL. This CDR3 reads CASSQVSQSGQRVC.

This clone was counted only a few times. The chain has TRBV19 and TRBJ1-1; 9 bases are shared with TRBD1. Per germline, CDR1 LNHDA and CDR2 SQIVND (reference sequence). The V segment lost 5 bases and the J segment 5 bases; nucleotides outside the gene matches: 12. This CDR3 is 16 amino acids long. The CDR3 spells CASSPSRGQGVTEAFF. The CDR3 nucleotides are TGTGCCAGTAGTCCATCTCGGGGACAGGGAGTAACTGAAGCTTTCTTT.

The chain joins TRBV7-9 to TRBJ2-3; D unclear. Trimming shortened V by 1 base and J by 4 bases, and 15 bases separated the two germline ends. Germline V gives CDR1 SEHNR, CDR2 FQNEAQ (reference sequence). The CDR3 is made up of 16 amino acids. As DNA, the CDR3 is TGTGCCAGCAGCTTAGGATGGCGGAATCCCCCAGATACGCAGTATTTT. It specifies CASSLGWRNPPDTQYF.

The chain links TRBV5-1 to TRBJ2-6; maybe TRBD1 (5 bases). Germline V lookup: CDR1 SGHRS, CDR2 YFSETQ. The V gene lost 6 bases and the J gene lost 0 bases, with 13 bases spanning the gap. The CDR3 runs 16 residues. This CDR3 is CASTRRQSSGANVLTF. CDR3 coding DNA: TGCGCCAGCACCCGAAGACAGAGCTCTGGGGCCAACGTCCTGACTTTC.

The V gene is TRBV6-2 or TRBV6-3, the J gene TRBJ2-1; the match to TRBD1 covers 7 bases. Germline CDR1 and CDR2: MNHEY and SVGEGT. This CDR3 is 15 amino acids long. The J segment lost 4 bases and the V segment lost 5 bases, leaving 8 bases of the junction unmatched. CDR3 DNA sequence: TGTGCCAGCAGTCCGGGACAGTGGCCTTACAATGAGCAGTTCTTC. The encoded protein is CASSPGQWPYNEQFF.

The chain has TRBV30 and TRBJ1-1, with 8 bases matching TRBD1. The ends lost 1 base at V and 5 bases at J; junction bases unmatched: 3. Germline V CDR1 and CDR2: GTSNPN, SVGIG (reference sequence). This CDR3 has 13 residues. CDR3 nucleotide sequence: TGTGCCTGGAGTGCAGGGGGCTGGACTGAAGCTTTCTTT. This translates into CAWSAGGWTEAFF.

The chain uses TRBV9 and TRBJ2-1, with a weak D call TRBD1 (5 bases). The CDR3 is made up of 17 amino acids. The germline gives CDR1 SGDLS, CDR2 YYNGEE. V was cut by 0 bases and J by 0 bases, with 13 bases left in between. The CDR3 DNA sequence: TGTGCCAGCAGCGTAGTAGACAGCCCAAGCTCCTACAATGAGCAGTTCTTC. It specifies CASSVVDSPSSYNEQFF.

The chain links TRBV7-2 to TRBJ2-7, with 7 bases aligning to TRBD2. Germline V gene data show CDR1 as SGHTA and CDR2 as FQGNSA. The V segment lost 1 base and the J segment 7 bases; nucleotides outside the gene matches: 7. The CDR3 runs to 14 residues. CDR3 coding DNA: TGTGCCAGCAGCTTAGGAGCGGGGTACACGGAGCAGTACTTC. Amino acids: CASSLGAGYTEQYF.

The chain recombines TRBV19 with TRBJ1-2; 7 bases fit TRBD1. CDR3 size: 18 residues. Germline V gene lookup returns CDR1 LNHDA and CDR2 SQIVND (reference sequence). Trimming at V came to 6 bases and at J to 5 bases, leaving 21 bases not matched to a gene. The CDR3 bases are TGTGCCAGTAGGTTAAGTGGGACAGTAAAGCCCTTACCTTATGGCTACACCTTC. Amino acids: CASRLSGTVKPLPYGYTF.

The chain links TRBV3-1 (or the pseudogene TRBV3-2) to TRBJ2-7; unclear D gene. The V gene lost 0 bases and the J gene lost 3 bases, with 9 bases spanning the gap. From germline, CDR1 is LGHDT and CDR2 YNNKEL (reference sequence). CDR3 length: 14 amino acids. The CDR3 is CASSQEGVSYEQYF. DNA of the CDR3: TGTGCCAGCAGCCAAGAAGGAGTGAGCTACGAGCAGTACTTC.

The chain has TRBV6-5 and TRBJ1-1; a possible D gene is TRBD1 (6 bases). The germline V gene has CDR1 MNHEY and CDR2 SVGAGI. Trimming removed 8 bases from V and 5 bases from J, with 18 bases in between. The CDR3 is 14 residues long. CDR3 amino acids: CASGGAVYLTEAFF. CDR3 bases: TGTGCCAGCGGGGGCGCCGTTTATCTGACTGAAGCTTTCTTT.

This clone was recorded once. The CDR3 loop reads CASSPSPGRTEAFF. The CDR3 DNA reads as TGTGCCAGCTCCCCCTCCCCGGGGAGAACTGAAGCTTTCTTT. J is TRBJ1-1 and V is TRBV18; no clear D. This CDR3 contains 14 residues. Germline lookup yields CDR1 KGHSH and CDR2 LQKENI. With 6 bases removed from V and 5 bases from J, the gap between germline ends came to 16 bases.

This clone appeared a few times. The V and J genes are TRBV18 and TRBJ2-2; 7 bases are a match to TRBD2. This CDR3 has 17 amino acids. In germline, CDR1 is KGHSH, CDR2 LQKENI. J gave up 6 bases and V 0 bases, and 10 bases lay outside the gene matches. The CDR3 region is CASSPPAAGSGAGELFF. As DNA, the CDR3 is TGTGCCAGCTCACCACCAGCAGCGGGGTCTGGGGCCGGGGAGCTGTTTTTT.

J is TRBJ1-2 and V is TRBV11-2; the match to TRBD1 covers 9 bases. CDR3 size: 14 residues. Germline V gives CDR1 SGHAT, CDR2 FQNNGV. J lost 4 bases, V lost 5 bases, and 5 bases had no gene match. The CDR3 is CASSPGQGTYGYTF. Written as DNA, the CDR3 is TGTGCCAGCAGCCCAGGACAGGGGACCTATGGCTACACCTTC.

V usage is TRBV4-1 and J usage is TRBJ2-3, with D possibly matching TRBD2 (5 bases). The CDR3 consists of 16 residues. Germline V gene data show CDR1 as MGHRA and CDR2 as YSYEKL. Trimming removed 3 bases at V and 2 bases at J, with 15 bases between. The CDR3 here is CASSQGASTFTDTQYF. CDR3 nucleotide sequence: TGCGCCAGCAGCCAGGGCGCTAGCACCTTCACAGATACGCAGTATTTT.

The J gene is TRBJ2-5, the V gene TRBV2; D remains unclear. The V end was cut by 1 base, the J end by 0 bases, with 6 bases between. The CDR3 runs 14 residues. CDR1 and CDR2 (germline): SNHLY, FYNNEI. CDR3 sequence: CASSEGANQETQYF. In DNA form, the CDR3 reads TGTGCCAGCAGTGAAGGAGCGAACCAAGAGACCCAGTACTTC.

The J gene is TRBJ1-2, the V gene TRBV18; 7 bases match TRBD1. The CDR3 loop spans 13 amino acids. Trimming took 8 bases from V and 6 from J; bases not matched to a gene: 9. The V gene's germline CDR1 is KGHSH and CDR2 LQKENI. This CDR3 reads CASRDQGDNGYTF. In DNA, the CDR3 is TGTGCCAGCCGGGATCAGGGGGATAATGGCTACACCTTC.

The gene calls are TRBV28 and TRBJ1-3, with D possibly matching TRBD1 (6 bases). There are 16 residues in the CDR3. Germline V lookup: CDR1 MDHEN, CDR2 SYDVKM. V dropped 6 bases and J dropped 0 bases, with 15 bases sitting between them. The chain's CDR3 is CASRTGTTNSGNTIYF. The CDR3 bases are TGTGCCAGCAGAACCGGGACAACCAACTCTGGAAACACCATATATTTT.

The chain couples TRBV12-1 to TRBJ2-1; no check of the table's D call, TRBD2, against the DNA was made. TRBV12-1 is marked as a pseudogene. This CDR3 region has 20 residues. The CDR3: CASSSVGRAKALGYYNEQFF. CDR3 sequence (DNA): TGTGCCAGCAGCTCCGTCGGGAGGGCGAAAGCACTAGGCTACTACAATGAGCAGTTCTTC.

This chain connects TRBV6-5 to TRBJ1-2; D is perhaps TRBD1 (5 bases). V gave up 4 bases and J gave up 6 bases, with 15 bases separating them. The germline V gene has CDR1 MNHEY and CDR2 SVGAGI. The CDR3 runs to 14 residues. Here the CDR3 DNA reads TGTGCCAGCAGTTCCCATGCGACAGAGAATGGCTACACCTTC. Its translation is CASSSHATENGYTF.

This chain connects TRBV30 to TRBJ2-1; unclear D gene. The CDR3 spans 13 residues. V was pared by 1 base and J by 15 bases, with 19 bases between. Germline V CDR1 and CDR2: GTSNPN, SVGIG (reference sequence). The CDR3 spells CAWSDKGATVGFF. DNA for the CDR3: TGTGCCTGGAGTGACAAAGGAGCGACCGTGGGGTTCTTC.

This clone was observed once. Mismatch with germline at one junction end may stem from a read error. V and J are TRBV6-2 or TRBV6-3 and TRBJ1-2; D is unresolved. Germline V lookup: CDR1 MNHEY, CDR2 SVGEGT. The CDR3 length is 13 residues. For the CDR3, the DNA is TGTGCCAGCAGTCGTGACTTTAACTGTGGCTACACCTTC. Protein product: CASSRDFNCGYTF.

This clone was counted a single time. The V call is TRBV2, the J call TRBJ1-5; possible D gene TRBD1, 5 bases. The ends were cut back, 2 bases at V and 6 bases at J, with 11 bases in the middle. The CDR3 contains 14 residues. Per germline, CDR1 SNHLY and CDR2 FYNNEI. CDR3 DNA: TGTGCCAGCAGTGAATTGGAAGGGGTTCAGCCCCAGCATTTT. Protein: CASSELEGVQPQHF.

The chain recombines TRBV7-2 with TRBJ1-2; 10 bases are shared with TRBD1. V lost 3 bases to trimming and J lost 8 bases; unmatched junction nucleotides: 9. The CDR3 covers 15 residues. CDR1 is SGHTA and CDR2 is FQGNSA in the germline V gene. CDR3 nucleotides: TGTGCCAGCAGCTTCACCCGGGACAGGGGTGACGGCTACACCTTC. The encoded protein is CASSFTRDRGDGYTF. Using reference TRBV7-2 and TRBJ1-2 for the parts outside the CDR3, the full variable domain is GAGVSQSPSNKVTEKGKDVELRCDPISGHTALYWYRQSLGQGLEFLIYFQGNSAPDKSGLPSDRFSAERTGGSVSTLTIQRTQQEDSAVYLCASSFTRDRGDGYTFGSGTRLTVV.

The rearrangement joins TRBV25-1 to TRBJ2-1; a possible D gene is TRBD2 (10 bases). This CDR3 comprises 18 residues. Trimming took off 4 bases at V and 7 bases at J, with 26 bases between the two ends. Germline V CDR1 and CDR2: MGHDK, SYGVNS. Here the CDR3 reads CASSARQGGLAPVNEQFF. CDR3 nucleotide sequence: TGTGCCAGCAGTGCCCGACAGGGGGGACTAGCGCCGGTTAATGAGCAGTTCTTC.

The genes are TRBV7-3 and TRBJ2-5; D possibly corresponds to TRBD2 (7 bases). Germline CDR1 and CDR2: SGHTA and FQGTGA. CDR3 length equals 14 residues. V was clipped by 5 bases and J by 4 bases, with 14 bases between them. The CDR3 sequence: CASSPSGGRETQYF. The CDR3 DNA reads TGTGCCAGCAGCCCGTCGGGGGGCAGAGAGACCCAGTACTTC.

The V call is TRBV7-3, the J call TRBJ1-2; no clear D gene. CDR1 and CDR2 from the germline V gene are SGHTA and FQGTGA. Trimming cost V 5 bases and J 5 bases, with 12 bases left between them. This CDR3 is 13 amino acids long. The CDR3 region is CASSPGPQYGYTF. The CDR3 bases are TGTGCCAGCAGCCCCGGGCCGCAATATGGCTACACCTTC. Supplemented by reference TRBV7-3 and TRBJ1-2, the full variable domain reads GAGVSQTPSNKVTEKGKYVELRCDPISGHTALYWYRQSLGQGPEFLIYFQGTGAADDSGLPNDRFFAVRPEGSVSTLKIQRTERGDSAVYLCASSPGPQYGYTFGSGTRLTVV.